This T cell receptor beta chain is from a study of T cells after posttransplantation cyclophosphamide. Many counts were recorded for this clone. The antigen is unknown. The related graft donor's blood sample was taken on the day of bone marrow donation. Regarding the study as a whole: Blood and skin or GI T cell repertoires showed limited TRB overlap. Recipient CMV seropositivity and CMV reactivation strongly tracked TRB clonality.

Sequencing used immunoSEQ multiplex PCR; TCRdb keeps in-frame clones, though not all of them. The sample shows under 45,000 clones, none of them appearing just once. CDR1 is SGHTA and CDR2 is FQGNSA in the germline V gene. CDR3 size: 14 residues. With 7 bases removed from V and 3 bases from J, the gap between germline ends came to 14 bases. The receptor was isolated from a woman aged 45-59 years in good health and a related stem cell transplant donor. The V and J genes are TRBV7-2 and TRBJ2-3, with D tentatively TRBD2 (6 bases). Sequenced: PBMCs. CDR3 nucleotides: TGTGCCAGCACCAAGAGGGACTGGACAGATACGCAGTATTTT. As protein: CASTKRDWTDTQYF.